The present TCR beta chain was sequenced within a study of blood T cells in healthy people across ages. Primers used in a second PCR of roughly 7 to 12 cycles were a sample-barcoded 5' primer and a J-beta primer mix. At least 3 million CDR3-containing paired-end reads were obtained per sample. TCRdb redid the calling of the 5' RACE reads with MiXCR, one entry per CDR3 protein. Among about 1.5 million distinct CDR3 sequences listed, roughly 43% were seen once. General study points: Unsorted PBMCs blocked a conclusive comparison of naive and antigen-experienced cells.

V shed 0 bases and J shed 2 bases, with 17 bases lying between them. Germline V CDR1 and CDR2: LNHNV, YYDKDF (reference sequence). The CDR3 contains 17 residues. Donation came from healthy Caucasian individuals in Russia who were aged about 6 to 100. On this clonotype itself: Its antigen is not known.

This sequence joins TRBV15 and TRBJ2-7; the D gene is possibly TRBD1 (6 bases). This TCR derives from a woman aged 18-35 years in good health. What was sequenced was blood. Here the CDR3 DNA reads TGTGCCACCAGCAGAGATCAGTTGGCCGGACAGACCTACGAGCAGTACTTC. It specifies CATSRDQLAGQTYEQYF.